Listed below are T cell receptor beta chains from one sample, sequenced in a study of T cells after yellow fever vaccination. MiXCR was run by TCRdb on the 5' RACE reads, yielding one entry per CDR3 protein. The table lists approximately 90,000 distinct CDR3 sequences, under 7% of them singletons. Sequenced material: CD8+ T cells sorted from PBMCs, taken 10 days after the yellow fever booster vaccination. The source of these receptors is a man aged 18 to 30 who received the YFV17D yellow fever vaccine. CDR3s include the opening cysteine and the closing phenylalanine or tryptophan. The D gene is left open where the match is weak.

J gene: TRBJ1-1; D gene: .; V gene: TRBV10-3; CDR3 protein: CATNGGPRKEAFF
J gene: TRBJ2-1; D gene: .; V gene: TRBV6-6; CDR3 protein: CASSYSQNEQFF
J gene: TRBJ2-5; D gene: TRBD2; V gene: TRBV5-4; CDR3 protein: CASSLAGEGVETQYF
J gene: TRBJ2-1; D gene: .; V gene: TRBV6-5; CDR3 protein: CASSYSTMYREQFF
J gene: TRBJ2-3; D gene: TRBD1; V gene: TRBV6-2/TRBV6-3; CDR3 protein: CASSRRTGGTKSDTQYF
J gene: TRBJ1-1; D gene: .; V gene: TRBV12-3/TRBV12-4; CDR3 protein: CASSFQAWTEAFF
J gene: TRBJ1-2; D gene: TRBD1; V gene: TRBV4-3; CDR3 protein: CASSQDRTGGYGYTF
J gene: TRBJ1-2; D gene: .; V gene: TRBV4-1; CDR3 protein: CASSQVQGGLYGYTF
J gene: TRBJ1-1; D gene: .; V gene: TRBV21-1; CDR3 protein: CASSKDGAKPNTEAFF
J gene: TRBJ2-1; D gene: .; V gene: TRBV6-5; CDR3 protein: CASTHRGTYNEQFF
J gene: TRBJ2-1; D gene: TRBD1; V gene: TRBV7-6; CDR3 protein: CASSFGTGGGNEQFF
J gene: TRBJ2-1; D gene: TRBD1; V gene: TRBV28; CDR3 protein: CASNLGRGYYNEQFF
J gene: TRBJ2-1; D gene: TRBD2; V gene: TRBV7-2; CDR3 protein: CASSLNPTSGGYNEQFF
J gene: TRBJ2-5; D gene: TRBD1; V gene: TRBV7-2; CDR3 protein: CASSSFTGGGETQYF
J gene: TRBJ2-3; D gene: TRBD2; V gene: TRBV5-4; CDR3 protein: CASSPGWTSASTDTQYF
J gene: TRBJ1-1; D gene: .; V gene: TRBV19; CDR3 protein: CASSIGTGLTEAFF
J gene: TRBJ1-5; D gene: .; V gene: TRBV4-1; CDR3 protein: CASSQESQTYNQPQHF
J gene: TRBJ1-6; D gene: .; V gene: TRBV12-3/TRBV12-4; CDR3 protein: CASSLNSGSPLHF
J gene: TRBJ2-1; D gene: TRBD2; V gene: TRBV7-3; CDR3 protein: CASSRTSGGAIYNEQFF
J gene: TRBJ2-5; D gene: .; V gene: TRBV7-7; CDR3 protein: CASSSDQGTLLEAQYF
J gene: TRBJ2-1; D gene: TRBD1; V gene: TRBV5-1; CDR3 protein: CASSFETGQGHNEQFF
J gene: TRBJ1-1; D gene: .; V gene: TRBV7-8; CDR3 protein: CASSLVEGVHTEAFF
J gene: TRBJ1-1; D gene: .; V gene: TRBV29-1; CDR3 protein: CSVPMSMGNTEAFF
J gene: TRBJ1-1; D gene: .; V gene: TRBV29-1; CDR3 protein: CSVRTAFYLNTEAFF
J gene: TRBJ1-5; D gene: .; V gene: TRBV15; CDR3 protein: CATSRVGWYQPQHF
J gene: TRBJ2-3; D gene: TRBD1; V gene: TRBV25-1; CDR3 protein: CASSEKDRSTDTQYF
J gene: TRBJ1-2; D gene: .; V gene: TRBV7-9; CDR3 protein: CASSLGGNYGYTF
J gene: TRBJ2-2; D gene: TRBD1; V gene: TRBV20-1; CDR3 protein: CSARQGAGELFF
J gene: TRBJ2-7; D gene: .; V gene: TRBV7-7; CDR3 protein: CASSLSSSYEQYF
J gene: TRBJ2-3; D gene: TRBD1; V gene: TRBV5-1; CDR3 protein: CASSSQWTGPDTQYF
J gene: TRBJ1-5; D gene: .; V gene: TRBV9; CDR3 protein: CASSVGGTSNQPQHF
J gene: TRBJ1-2; D gene: .; V gene: TRBV4-3; CDR3 protein: CASSQDRYGINYGYTF
J gene: TRBJ2-1; D gene: TRBD2; V gene: TRBV20-1; CDR3 protein: CSAGGERGLLYEQFF
J gene: TRBJ1-1; D gene: TRBD1; V gene: TRBV7-6; CDR3 protein: CASSSTGGSGAFF
J gene: TRBJ1-1; D gene: .; V gene: TRBV6-5; CDR3 protein: CASTKTGISNTEAFF
J gene: TRBJ1-4; D gene: .; V gene: TRBV6-5; CDR3 protein: CASSQRTATNEKLFF
J gene: TRBJ2-5; D gene: .; V gene: TRBV27; CDR3 protein: CASSFSQTETQYF
J gene: TRBJ2-1; D gene: .; V gene: TRBV5-5; CDR3 protein: CASSLTPGLLNEQFF
J gene: TRBJ2-1; D gene: TRBD2; V gene: TRBV4-1; CDR3 protein: CASSQDRLAVVSEQFF
J gene: TRBJ2-2; D gene: .; V gene: TRBV20-1; CDR3 protein: CSASAANTGELFF
J gene: TRBJ2-5; D gene: TRBD1; V gene: TRBV12-3/TRBV12-4; CDR3 protein: CASRSTGIGETQYF
J gene: TRBJ2-3; D gene: TRBD1; V gene: TRBV11-2; CDR3 protein: CASSLGDRGHADTQYF
J gene: TRBJ2-2; D gene: .; V gene: TRBV24-1; CDR3 protein: CATSDLPGTGELFF
J gene: TRBJ2-5; D gene: .; V gene: TRBV7-9; CDR3 protein: CASSLLGQAGGPQETQYF
J gene: TRBJ2-5; D gene: TRBD1; V gene: TRBV4-3; CDR3 protein: CASSQGQGGGEETQYF
J gene: TRBJ2-1; D gene: TRBD2; V gene: TRBV9; CDR3 protein: CASSVETSGGNEQFF
J gene: TRBJ1-2; D gene: .; V gene: TRBV6-5; CDR3 protein: CASSYSSRTLYGYTF
J gene: TRBJ1-6; D gene: .; V gene: TRBV27; CDR3 protein: CASSLTASNSPLHF
J gene: TRBJ2-7; D gene: TRBD1; V gene: TRBV4-3; CDR3 protein: CASSQEGDRGYEQYF
J gene: TRBJ2-5; D gene: .; V gene: TRBV6-6; CDR3 protein: CASSYIAAQETQYF
J gene: TRBJ2-2; D gene: .; V gene: TRBV6-1; CDR3 protein: CASSPRGAPSGELFF
J gene: TRBJ2-7; D gene: .; V gene: TRBV30; CDR3 protein: CAWSLEEYEQYF
J gene: TRBJ2-2; D gene: .; V gene: TRBV20-1; CDR3 protein: CSARARDSNTGELFF
J gene: TRBJ2-7; D gene: TRBD1; V gene: TRBV7-6; CDR3 protein: CASSPQTGYEQYF